What follows is one T cell receptor (beta chain) and its context. CDR1 LGHDT and CDR2 YNNKEL come from the germline V gene (reference sequence). This CDR3 is 18 amino acids long. V shed 0 bases and J shed 5 bases, with 23 bases lying between them. The source of the sample is a study of blood T cell repertoires in COVID-19. Study-level information: Italy, Spain and the United States were the sources of the convalescent and acute COVID-19 samples.

Profiled with immunoSEQ multiplex PCR; TCRdb holds only in-frame clones, not every one. Of 55,000 to 75,000 clones listed, roughly 88% are singletons. The specimen was peripheral blood. The sequence derives from a human donor in a cohort sampled during active COVID-19. This chain joins TRBV3-1 (or the pseudogene TRBV3-2) and TRBJ2-7, with D possibly matching TRBD1 (5 bases). CDR3 sequence reads: CASSQDFANRILANEQYF. CDR3 bases: TGTGCCAGCAGCCAAGATTTTGCGAACAGGATCTTGGCGAACGAGCAGTACTTC.